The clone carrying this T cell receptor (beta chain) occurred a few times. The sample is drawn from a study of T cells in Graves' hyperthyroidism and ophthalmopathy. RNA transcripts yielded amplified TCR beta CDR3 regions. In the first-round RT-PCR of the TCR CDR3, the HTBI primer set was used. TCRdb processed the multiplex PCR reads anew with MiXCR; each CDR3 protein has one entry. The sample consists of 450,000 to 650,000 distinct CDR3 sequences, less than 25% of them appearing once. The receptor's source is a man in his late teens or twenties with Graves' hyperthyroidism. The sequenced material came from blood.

This chain's CDR3 is CASSEGQWGGETQYF. The CDR3 bases are TGTGCCAGCAGTGAGGGCCAATGGGGTGGAGAGACCCAGTACTTC. This rearrangement joins TRBV2 to TRBJ2-5; no firm D call. CDR3 length: 15 amino acids. Germline CDR1 is SNHLY and CDR2 is FYNNEI. V lost 3 bases and J lost 4, with 15 bases in between.